This T cell receptor beta chain was recorded in a study of regulatory T cells in long-lasting Graves disease (dated by TCRdb to about 2021). With respect to the entire study: Antithyroid drugs had been taken for less than 3 months by newly diagnosed Graves' disease patients. Patients with persistent Graves' disease were compared with patients with newly diagnosed Graves' disease using TCR sequencing and RNA sequencing of peripheral blood. The study took place in China and was registered as a clinical trial. A total of approximately 35 samples underwent TCR sequencing: around 13 from persistent and 20 from newly diagnosed Graves' disease patients.

Receptors were amplified or captured by multiplex PCR. TCRdb shows the sequencer as Illumina HiSeq 4000. TCR beta libraries were built with iRepertoire HTBI primers and Arm-PCR amplification of CDR3 regions. Before sequencing, the PCR products went through gel purification. In the authors' own workflow: Across samples, 60 to 70 TRBV and 14 TRBJ segments were identified and used for gene usage analysis of CDR3 amino acid clonotypes. COPE and FqMerger were used to merge the filtered high-quality paired reads into contigs. BLAST was used to align contigs to IMGT TRBV, TRBD and TRBJ reference genes, with CDR3 defined following IMGT. Clonotypes above 0.1% frequency were classified as highly expanded clones. Shannon entropy served as the measure of repertoire diversity, while the Gini coefficient captured V-J evenness. A clonotype found in more than one individual was treated as public. The raw public reads went through TCRdb reprocessing: fastp at Q25, MiXCR clone calling, in-frame beta chains kept. Identical CDR3 protein sequences are pooled into one entry, listed with their most common genes and DNA. TCRdb's processing, not the authors' own work, is the source of the V and J calls. This sample comprises some 600,000 distinct CDR3 sequences, approximately 16% of them detected only once. Approximately 12% of the sample comes from the top ten.

From a lookup of the germline V gene (reference sequence), CDR1 and CDR2 are DFQATT and SNEGSKA. Cut back by 2 bases and 0 bases, the V and J ends lie 13 bases apart. The CDR3 goes from the cysteine to the phenylalanine over 15 residues. The CDR3 DNA has 45 bases and is translated from base 1. A note on this clonotype: Its antigen specificity is not known. No much larger clonotype is one base removed from it; base qualities were not supplied.

Overall study results and their limits: Because the primary lesion, thyroid tissue, could not be accessed, the study looked at peripheral blood alone. Preferential use of TRBV28, TRBJ1-2 and TRBJ2-5 was observed in persistent disease, whereas TRBV20-1 and TRBJ2-1 were favored in newly diagnosed disease. Persistent Graves' disease patients showed lower TCR Shannon entropy and fewer highly expanded clones than newly diagnosed patients, suggesting clonal expansion. The small sample size was acknowledged by the authors as a limitation that may reduce accuracy. Persistent patients shared more public clonotypes among themselves (around 2,800) than newly diagnosed patients did (approximately 900). Sequencing and analysis were limited to the TCR beta chain.

The sample's time point label, decoded: newly diagnosed GD, antithyroid drugs for less than 3 months. For both TCR sequencing and RNA sequencing, RNA was extracted from PBMCs in TRIzol. The diagnosis of Graves' disease followed American Thyroid Association guidelines. Patients for the study were recruited at an endocrinology department in Xi'an, China. From each patient, 7.5 to 10 milliliters of peripheral blood was collected into an EDTA anticoagulant tube. Ficoll Paque Plus density gradient separation was used to isolate PBMCs, and no further T cell sorting was done. RNA quality was checked with an Agilent 2100 Bioanalyzer and agarose gel, and concentration with a NanoDrop 2000. This sample was shared with a second study, whose subject was T cells in Graves' hyperthyroidism and ophthalmopathy. The second investigation adds: A patient counted as having stable Graves' hyperthyroidism if no progression to ophthalmopathy occurred over 18 months of follow-up. The hyperthyroidism patients were between 18 and 65 years old and newly diagnosed, with a disease duration of less than 2 months. Patients with uncontrolled infections, other autoimmune diseases, pregnancy or lactation were excluded. Diagnoses were based on clinical symptoms, serum thyroxine and TRAb, thyroid ultrasound and orbital computed tomography. The first round of RT-PCR for the TCR CDR3 was performed with the HTBI primer set and the Qiagen OneStep RT-PCR kit. Blood samples also contained most of the expanded thyroid clonotypes (frequency above 0.001), which suggests that blood repertoires may reflect thyroid immune responses. A 13 V-J signature model separated ophthalmopathy from stable hyperthyroidism, with approximately 87% sensitivity and 81% to 83% specificity in cross-validation and 80%/75% in testing. During validation, the model predicted progression to ophthalmopathy a median of about 6.3 months ahead of onset, with more than 60% sensitivity and 72% to 80% specificity. TCR V-J signatures able to tell the groups apart were searched for in a discovery cohort of 90 to 100 patients, of whom about 40 had Graves' ophthalmopathy and around 56 had stable Graves' hyperthyroidism. Whether ophthalmopathy could be predicted prospectively was tested in an independent validation cohort made up of about 20 hyperthyroidism patients plus 17 patients who later progressed to ophthalmopathy. The roughly 90 discovery patients were divided at random into training and test sets in a 7:3 ratio. The study also compared thyroid tissue and blood T-cell repertoires from a handful of Graves' hyperthyroidism patients. After blood sampling, hyperthyroidism patients were treated with methimazole at a starting dose of 30 mg daily, and ophthalmopathy patients were treated with high-dose intravenous methylprednisolone. Libraries were constructed in a second round of multiplex PCR, after which size selection and purification were performed. Libraries were sequenced paired-end with 100 bp reads on an Illumina HiSeq2000. SOAPnuke was used to process the raw data, throwing out any read that contained adapters or uncalled bases, had a mean Phred below 15, or lacked an exact constant-primer or identifier match. High-quality paired reads were merged using COPE v1.2.5, and each unique nucleotide sequence was defined as a clonotype. MiTCR v1.1 was used to align the clonotypes against IMGT TRBV, TRBD and TRBJ reference segments. The analysis was restricted to V-J combinations with a frequency above 0.0001, which together covered 99.2% of the repertoires. The TCS score was defined as F50 (clonal expansion) divided by E x V (chaos), with BLOSUM62-based TCRdist calculated between CDR3 peptides within each V-J. Welch's t-statistics and random forest reduced 450 to 600 V-J features to roughly 13, which were used in a naive Bayes classifier (R e1071). Sample size was not statistically predetermined, and blinding of investigators to group allocation was not performed. The paper reports TCR Vbeta CDR3 sequencing of over 130 peripheral blood samples: under 45 ophthalmopathy, roughly 74 hyperthyroidism and around 17 progressor patients.

The sequence came from a man aged 18 to 29 with Graves disease. Donor details come from another sample of the same person, matched by shared clones. This material consisted of peripheral blood mononuclear cells (PBMCs), taken at new diagnosis, from a patient treated with antithyroid drugs. In this chain, TRBV20-1 is recombined with TRBJ1-1, and perhaps TRBD1 as D gene, on 6 matching bases. The CDR3 reads as follows: CSARPQGLMNTEAFF. The nucleotide sequence reads as follows: TGCAGTGCTAGACCACAGGGACTCATGAACACTGAAGCTTTCTTT.